The 31 T cell receptor beta chains below all came from one sample that was sequenced in a study of T cells in Graves' hyperthyroidism and ophthalmopathy. It was RNA transcripts that yielded the amplified TCR beta CDR3 regions. Carried out on the TCR CDR3, a first-round RT-PCR used the HTBI primer set. Each CDR3 protein gets one entry after TCRdb re-called the multiplex PCR reads with MiXCR. The repertoire includes around 300,000 distinct CDR3 sequences, around 14% of them detected once, and about 22% sits in the top ten. The sample was blood. Receptor source: a woman in her 30s with Graves' hyperthyroidism.

For the CDR3, the DNA is TGCGCCAGCAGCGTTACAGGGGGCCCCTACGAGCAGTACTTC. Its translation: CASSVTGGPYEQYF. This sequence joins TRBV5-1 and TRBJ2-7; 9 bases match TRBD1. CDR3 length equals 14 residues. The ends lost 4 bases at V and 2 bases at J; junction bases unmatched: 4. Germline CDR1 SGHRS, CDR2 YFSETQ.

This clonotype appeared many times. The chain has TRBV12-3 or TRBV12-4 and TRBJ2-3; D might be TRBD1 or TRBD2, each matching 6 bases. The germline V and J ends were trimmed by 2 bases and 4 bases, with 13 bases remaining between them. The length of the CDR3 is 15 residues. CDR3 sequence reads: CASSLTRGGADTQYF. CDR3 nucleotides: TGTGCCAGCAGTTTAACCAGGGGAGGAGCAGATACGCAGTATTTT.

The sample holds a few counts of this clonotype. Germline and junction disagree at one end, which may indicate a read error. The chain combines TRBV7-2 with TRBJ2-7, with 8 bases fitting TRBD2. Germline V CDR1 and CDR2: SGHTA, FQGNSA. This CDR3 has 14 residues. CDR3 bases: TGTGCCAGCAGCGTAGCGGGACCCGACTACGAGCAGTACTTC. Translation gives CASSVAGPDYEQYF.

The chain uses TRBV6-2 or TRBV6-3 and TRBJ2-7, with 11 bases lining up with TRBD2. V trimming: 6 bases; J trimming: 4 bases; junction bases outside the gene matches: 8. The CDR3 has 15 residues. Germline loops: CDR1 MNHEY, CDR2 SVGEGT. The DNA of the CDR3 is TGTGCCAGCAGCATCGGACTAGCGGGTCCTTACGAGCAGTACTTC. As protein: CASSIGLAGPYEQYF.

This clonotype appeared many times. The V and J genes are TRBV7-3 and TRBJ2-1; 15 nucleotides line up with TRBD2. This CDR3 has 17 amino acids. V gave up 4 bases and J gave up 6 bases; unmatched junction bases: 7. CDR1 is SGHTA and CDR2 is FQGTGA in the germline V gene. DNA of the CDR3: TGTGCCAGCAGCTACCCGGGACTAGCGGGAGGACGCAATGAGCAGTTCTTC. Its protein is CASSYPGLAGGRNEQFF.

This clonotype turned up a few times. The chain is built from TRBV19 and TRBJ2-7; 8 bases are a match to TRBD1. This CDR3 has 15 amino acids. The junction had 8 bases not matched to a gene; V was cut back by 4 bases and J by 3 bases. Germline CDR1 and CDR2: LNHDA and SQIVND (reference sequence). The CDR3: CASSTGRQGNYEQYF. DNA of the CDR3: TGTGCCAGTAGTACCGGACGACAGGGGAACTACGAGCAGTACTTC.

This clonotype has only a few counts. The J gene is TRBJ2-2, the V gene TRBV4-2, with 8 bases lining up with TRBD1. The CDR3 is 15 residues long. With 0 bases clipped from V and 3 bases from J, the junction kept 0 bases outside the gene matches. From germline, CDR1 is LGHNA and CDR2 YNFKEQ. CDR3 amino acids: CASSQEQGDTGELFF. The CDR3 DNA reads TGTGCCAGCAGCCAAGAACAGGGGGACACCGGGGAGCTGTTTTTT.

This clonotype occurred a few times. The chain couples TRBV28 to TRBJ2-3; D gene uncertain. The V gene lost 4 bases and the J gene lost 6 bases, with 8 bases spanning the gap. Germline V gene lookup returns CDR1 MDHEN and CDR2 SYDVKM. The CDR3 runs 12 residues. For the CDR3, the DNA is TGTGCCAGCAGTTCCCATCCCGATACGCAGTATTTT. Translating it yields CASSSHPDTQYF.

The table lists this clonotype with a few counts. V is TRBV13 and J is TRBJ2-5; 7 bases map to TRBD1. The CDR3 is 16 residues long. The trim removed 4 bases at V and 1 base at J, leaving 9 bases unmatched. Germline V gene lookup returns CDR1 PRHDT and CDR2 FYEKMQ (reference sequence). Here the CDR3 reads CASSSTGRDSQETQYF. The DNA for the CDR3 is TGTGCCAGCAGCTCAACAGGACGGGACAGCCAAGAGACCCAGTACTTC.

J is TRBJ1-5 and V is TRBV4-2; D is ambiguous. The length of the CDR3 is 15 residues. V shed 0 bases and J shed 5 bases, with 11 bases lying between them. The germline CDR1 and CDR2 sequences are LGHNA and YNFKEQ. CDR3 loop: CASSQDEGSYQPQHF. The CDR3 coding sequence is TGTGCCAGCAGCCAAGATGAGGGCAGTTATCAGCCCCAGCATTTT.

This clonotype has more than one count but fewer than ten. This chain's CDR3 is CATSAPGEGATGEQYF. The CDR3 coding sequence is TGTGCCACCAGTGCCCCCGGAGAAGGGGCAACGGGAGAGCAGTACTTC. The chain employs TRBV24-1 and TRBJ2-7; D may be TRBD1 or TRBD2 (5 bases each). CDR1 and CDR2 (germline): KGHDR, SFDVKD. The CDR3 sequence is 16 residues long. V was cut by 5 bases and J by 7 bases, with 23 bases left in between.

The sample holds many counts of this clonotype. The rearrangement links TRBV6-1 to TRBJ1-5; unclear D gene. There are 15 residues in the CDR3. Germline-derived CDR1 and CDR2 are MNHNS and SASEGT. Trimming took 6 bases from V and 3 from J, leaving 15 bases between them. The CDR3 coding sequence is TGTGCCAGCAGCACGACAAGGGCGGTCAATCAGCCCCAGCATTTT. Its protein product is CASSTTRAVNQPQHF.

This clonotype was seen more than once but under ten times. This rearrangement joins TRBV30 to TRBJ1-1; unclear D gene. Per the germline V gene, CDR1 is GTSNPN and CDR2 is SVGIG (reference sequence). V lost 0 bases, J lost 6 bases, and 17 bases lay in between. The CDR3 is made up of 15 amino acids. The CDR3 reads CAWSVPGGVRPEAFF. As DNA, the CDR3 is TGTGCCTGGAGTGTACCGGGCGGCGTAAGACCTGAAGCTTTCTTT.

The chain combines TRBV15 with TRBJ1-2; 9 bases agree with TRBD1. This CDR3 spans 13 amino acids. From germline, CDR1 is LNHNV and CDR2 YYDKDF (reference sequence). The CDR3 coding sequence is TGTGGCACGGGGACAGGGAATTCTTATGGCTACACCTTC. It codes for CGTGTGNSYGYTF.

This clonotype was detected only a few times. The rearrangement uses TRBV29-1 and TRBJ2-3; possibly TRBD1 for D (5 bases). V lost 4 bases and J 2 bases, leaving 10 bases between the germline ends. CDR3 size: 13 residues. CDR1 is SQVTM and CDR2 is ANQGSEA in the germline V gene. The CDR3 loop is CSVGGQSTDTQYF. The DNA of the CDR3 is TGCAGCGTTGGGGGCCAGTCCACAGATACGCAGTATTTT.

This clonotype was seen a few times. The rearrangement uses TRBV5-1 and TRBJ1-6; D gene uncertain. This CDR3 comprises 15 residues. Germline CDR1 SGHRS, CDR2 YFSETQ. The V gene lost 4 bases and the J gene lost 2 bases, with 10 bases spanning the gap. The CDR3 spells CASSVDPTYNSPLHF. The CDR3 region has the DNA TGCGCCAGCAGCGTAGACCCGACCTATAATTCACCCCTCCACTTT.

As for this clonotype: This may come from a read error, since a much larger clone is one base off. This chain links TRBV28 with TRBJ2-1; weak D call: TRBD2 (5 bases). Germline V gives CDR1 MDHEN, CDR2 SYDVKM. CDR3 length: 16 residues. Here the CDR3 DNA reads TGTGCCAGCAGTTCCTACGGGGTTAGCTCCTACGATGAGCAGTTCTTC. It is translated as CASSSYGVSSYDEQFF.

This clonotype was seen repeatedly, ten times or more. The V and J genes are TRBV11-2 and TRBJ1-2, with a tentative D call TRBD1 (6 bases). The CDR3 totals 13 residues. Trimming removed 5 bases from V and 5 bases from J, with 12 bases in between. The germline CDR1 and CDR2 sequences are SGHAT and FQNNGV. Here the CDR3 reads CASSNWTAYGYTF. The DNA of the CDR3 is TGTGCCAGCAGCAACTGGACAGCATATGGCTACACCTTC.

This clonotype was seen repeatedly, ten times or more. The rearrangement links TRBV12-3 or TRBV12-4 to TRBJ2-3, with D possibly TRBD1 on 6 matching bases. CDR3 length: 13 residues. V was pared by 6 bases and J by 4 bases, with 11 bases between. The chain's CDR3 is CASSYREPDTQYF. The CDR3 bases are TGTGCCAGCAGCTACAGGGAACCAGATACGCAGTATTTT.

This clonotype was recorded many times. The J gene is TRBJ1-3, the V gene TRBV11-2; D is possibly TRBD1 (5 bases). Trimming removed 0 bases at V and 2 bases at J, with 8 bases between. Germline V gene lookup returns CDR1 SGHAT and CDR2 FQNNGV. This CDR3 has 15 residues. The CDR3 DNA is TGTGCCAGCAGCTTAGATGGGGGACCTGGAAACACCATATATTTT. Residues: CASSLDGGPGNTIYF.

This clonotype was observed many times. The chain combines TRBV7-9 with TRBJ2-1; 7 bases align to TRBD2. This CDR3 has 14 amino acids. Per the germline V gene, CDR1 is SEHNR and CDR2 is FQNEAQ (reference sequence). V lost 4 bases, J lost 6 bases, and 6 bases stayed unmatched. The CDR3 protein is CASSSFREGNEQFF. CDR3 sequence (DNA): TGTGCCAGCAGCTCATTCAGGGAGGGCAATGAGCAGTTCTTC. The complete variable domain, with remaining parts taken from reference TRBV7-9 and TRBJ2-1, reads DTGVSQNPRHKITKRGQNVTFRCDPISEHNRLYWYRQTLGQGPEFLTYFQNEAQLEKSRLLSDRFSAERPKGSFSTLEIQRTEQGDSAMYLCASSSFREGNEQFFGPGTRLTVL.

This clonotype was seen a handful of times. This chain connects TRBV5-6 to TRBJ1-1; no clear D gene. This CDR3 is built from 17 residues. The germline V gene encodes CDR1 SGHDT and CDR2 YYEEEE. Between the trimmed V and J ends, which lost 1 base and 5 bases, there was a span of 21 bases. CDR3 in DNA: TGTGCCAGCAGCTTGCGGACGGCTAACGGTGGTGGGACTGAAGCTTTCTTT. It encodes CASSLRTANGGGTEAFF.

This clonotype was counted ten times or more. This chain joins TRBV6-1 and TRBJ1-1; D possibly corresponds to TRBD1 (5 bases). V shed 2 bases and J shed 1 base, with 11 bases lying between them. Germline CDR1 MNHNS, CDR2 SASEGT. The CDR3 loop spans 15 amino acids. CDR3 residues: CASSEKAGPNTEAFF. The CDR3 DNA reads TGTGCCAGCAGTGAAAAGGCGGGGCCGAACACTGAAGCTTTCTTT.

The chain is built from TRBV5-4 and TRBJ2-2; 7 positions match TRBD2. CDR3 size: 16 residues. From germline, CDR1 is SGHNT and CDR2 YYREEE (reference sequence). With 3 bases clipped from V and 6 bases from J, the junction kept 11 bases outside the gene matches. The CDR3 DNA reads as TGTGCCAGCAGCTCAAAGCCGGCGGGAGCGGCCGGGGAGCTGTTTTTT. It is translated as CASSSKPAGAAGELFF.

In its sample, this clonotype was seen many times. The chain employs TRBV11-2 and TRBJ2-5; a possible D gene is TRBD1 (6 bases). Germline V gene data show CDR1 as SGHAT and CDR2 as FQNNGV. The CDR3 is 15 residues long. V lost 5 bases and J 2 bases, leaving 15 bases between the germline ends. The CDR3 reads CASSPRTDSQETQYF. In DNA, the CDR3 is TGTGCCAGCAGCCCAAGGACAGATTCACAAGAGACCCAGTACTTC.

This clonotype was seen only a few times. The V gene is TRBV6-2 or TRBV6-3, the J gene TRBJ2-6; 10 bases map to TRBD1. The V gene end was trimmed by 4 bases and the J gene end by 4 bases; junction bases not matched to a gene: 7. Germline V CDR1 and CDR2: MNHEY, SVGEGT. The CDR3 totals 17 residues. The CDR3 sequence is CASSSRQGARGANVLTF. CDR3 bases: TGTGCCAGCAGTTCTAGACAGGGGGCAAGGGGGGCCAACGTCCTGACTTTC.

Ten or more counts support this clonotype. V usage is TRBV6-1 and J usage is TRBJ1-5; the D is unclear. The CDR3 consists of 16 residues. The V gene's germline CDR1 is MNHNS and CDR2 SASEGT. Trimming stripped 2 bases from V and 1 base from J, with 12 bases between. The CDR3 DNA follows: TGTGCCAGCAGTGAAATTACCACCCACAGCAATCAGCCCCAGCATTTT. Its protein is CASSEITTHSNQPQHF.

This clonotype was counted ten times or more. The chain employs TRBV29-1 and TRBJ2-7, with D possibly being TRBD1 (6 bases). V was shortened by 7 bases and J by 3 bases, with 13 bases between the two germline ends. Germline CDR1 reads SQVTM; CDR2 reads ANQGSEA. The CDR3 length is 12 residues. CDR3 amino acids: CSARDTNYEQYF. CDR3 coding DNA: TGCAGCGCTCGGGACACCAACTACGAGCAGTACTTC.

There are many counts of this clonotype. The V and J genes are TRBV6-1 and TRBJ1-6; no definite D call. Germline lookup yields CDR1 MNHNS and CDR2 SASEGT. Trimming stripped 1 base from V and 7 bases from J, with 11 bases between. The CDR3 consists of 15 residues. The CDR3, as DNA: TGTGCCAGCAGTGAAGAACAAGGAAACAATTCACCCCTCCACTTT. Amino acids: CASSEEQGNNSPLHF.

V usage is TRBV6-2 or TRBV6-3 and J usage is TRBJ2-7; D may match TRBD1 or TRBD2 (5 bases each). V was pared by 4 bases and J by 2 bases, with 12 bases between. CDR3 length: 14 residues. Germline loops: CDR1 MNHEY, CDR2 SVGEGT. The CDR3 DNA reads as TGTGCCAGCAGTTTCCGGGACGTAGCCTACGAGCAGTACTTC. It translates to CASSFRDVAYEQYF.

V gene TRBV12-3 or TRBV12-4 combines with J gene TRBJ2-2; 7 bases align to TRBD2. Trimming took 6 bases from V and 6 from J; bases not matched to a gene: 22. This CDR3 has 19 residues. The CDR3 coding sequence is TGTGCCAGCAGGTCGGGACGAATAGTGGCGGGAGCGCCCCCCGGGGAGCTGTTTTTT. Amino acid sequence: CASRSGRIVAGAPPGELFF.